The 9 T cell receptor beta chains listed next were all sequenced from one sample in a study of cytomegalovirus exposure and HLA in healthy donors. The PCR employed 60 Vbeta primers together with 13 Jbeta primers. The table came from immunoSEQ multiplex PCR; TCRdb's copy has only in-frame clones and leaves some out. The repertoire has about 130,000 clones, around 69% of them found once; the top ten carry 2.9%. The specimen was PBMCs. The receptor set was obtained from a human donor in good health.

The chain couples TRBV7-9 to TRBJ2-2; D unclear. Germline CDR1 and CDR2: SEHNR and FQNEAQ (reference sequence). Trimming took 5 bases from V and 6 from J, leaving 16 bases between them. The CDR3 is 15 amino acids. CDR3 bases: TGTGCCAGCAGCCCCCTAGGCGTCTCATCCGGGGAGCTGTTTTTT. It yields the protein CASSPLGVSSGELFF. The complete variable domain, with remaining parts taken from reference TRBV7-9 and TRBJ2-2, reads DTGVSQNPRHKITKRGQNVTFRCDPISEHNRLYWYRQTLGQGPEFLTYFQNEAQLEKSRLLSDRFSAERPKGSFSTLEIQRTEQGDSAMYLCASSPLGVSSGELFFGEGSRLTVL.

This chain joins TRBV9 and TRBJ2-7; a possible D gene is TRBD1 (5 bases). Trimming pared 6 bases from V and 2 bases from J, leaving 15 bases between. Germline loops: CDR1 SGDLS, CDR2 YYNGEE. The CDR3 extends over 14 amino acids. The DNA for the CDR3 is TGTGCCAGCACCACAGGTAAAGACACCTACGAGCAGTACTTC. Its protein is CASTTGKDTYEQYF.

This clone was picked up a small number of times. The chain combines TRBV6-5 with TRBJ2-3; 9 bases match TRBD2. This CDR3 has 15 amino acids. Germline CDR1 MNHEY, CDR2 SVGAGI. The junction had 7 bases not matched to a gene; V was cut back by 5 bases and J by 4 bases. CDR3 sequence: CASSGLAGSPDTQYF. The CDR3 DNA follows: TGTGCCAGCAGTGGTCTAGCGGGGAGCCCAGATACGCAGTATTTT.

The J gene is TRBJ2-4, the V gene TRBV6-1; a possible D gene is TRBD1 (6 bases). Germline CDR1 is MNHNS and CDR2 is SASEGT. This CDR3 contains 15 residues. V gave up 4 bases and J gave up 3 bases, with 13 bases separating them. Here the CDR3 reads CASSATRGGKNIQYF. CDR3 sequence (DNA): TGTGCCAGCAGTGCGACCAGGGGTGGCAAAAACATTCAGTACTTC.

The V gene is TRBV30, the J gene TRBJ2-7; 9 positions agree with TRBD1. Germline V gene data show CDR1 as GTSNPN and CDR2 as SVGIG (reference sequence). This CDR3 spans 13 amino acids. V lost 4 bases and J lost 7; bases outside the gene matches: 8. DNA of the CDR3: TGTGCCTGGAACCGGGACAGGGCCTTAGAGCAGTACTTC. This translates into CAWNRDRALEQYF.

There are a few counts of this clone. This chain connects TRBV27 to TRBJ1-1, with 9 bases aligning to TRBD1. This CDR3 spans 13 amino acids. In germline, CDR1 is MNHEY, CDR2 SMNVEV (reference sequence). Trimming removed 3 bases from V and 7 bases from J; junction bases left unmatched: 3. CDR3 in DNA: TGTGCCAGCAGTTTGGGACAGGGTCGTGAAGCTTTCTTT. This codes for CASSLGQGREAFF.

This clone was seen only once. The J gene is TRBJ1-5, the V gene TRBV28; possible D gene TRBD1, 5 bases. Germline V gene lookup returns CDR1 MDHEN and CDR2 SYDVKM. The CDR3 consists of 13 residues. V lost 6 bases and J lost 11, with 17 bases in between. In nucleotides, the CDR3 is TGTGCCAGCAGGGGGCAAATACCGCCGGCCCAGCATTTT. It codes for CASRGQIPPAQHF.

This chain links TRBV5-1 with TRBJ2-3; 9 nucleotides align to TRBD1. The CDR3 sequence is 16 residues long. Germline V gene lookup returns CDR1 SGHRS and CDR2 YFSETQ. Trimming at V came to 4 bases and at J to 5 bases, leaving 11 bases not matched to a gene. The CDR3 DNA reads TGCGCCAGCAGCCGACGGGACAGGGCCCAGGGAGATACGCAGTATTTT. This translates into CASSRRDRAQGDTQYF.

The chain has TRBV28 and TRBJ2-3; 9 bases map to TRBD2. CDR1 and CDR2 (germline): MDHEN, SYDVKM. This CDR3 contains 12 residues. After removal of 7 bases from V and 11 bases from J, the junction contained 7 bases not matched to a gene. The CDR3 sequence: CASTVAGAKQYF. The CDR3 nucleotides read TGTGCCAGCACCGTAGCGGGGGCGAAGCAGTATTTT.